The source of this TCR beta chain is a study of Graves' ophthalmopathy and Graves' hyperthyroidism (dated 2018 in TCRdb). The study in broad terms: A patient counted as having stable hyperthyroidism if there was no progression to ophthalmopathy within 18 months of follow-up. In total, approximately 130 blood samples were TCR-sequenced: around 42 ophthalmopathy, under 80 hyperthyroidism and about 17 hyperthyroidism-to-ophthalmopathy patients. In roughly 6 hyperthyroidism patients, the T-cell repertoires found in thyroid tissue were compared with those found in blood. The independent validation cohort included under 20 hyperthyroidism patients plus 17 patients who later progressed from hyperthyroidism to ophthalmopathy. Following sample collection, hyperthyroidism patients were given methimazole at a starting dose of 30 mg daily, and ophthalmopathy patients were given high-dose intravenous methylprednisolone. To explore V-J signatures that distinguish ophthalmopathy from hyperthyroidism, a discovery set of 100 patients was enrolled, made up of under 50 with ophthalmopathy and fewer than 60 with stable hyperthyroidism. To tell Graves' ophthalmopathy apart from Graves' hyperthyroidism, and to predict which patients would progress to ophthalmopathy, the study relied on TCR beta repertoire signatures.

CDR3 length: 15 amino acids, cysteine to phenylalanine. Just the 45-base CDR3 DNA is kept, in frame starting at base 1. Unmatched junction bases come to 9, with V trimmed by 4 bases and J by 3 bases. CDR1 and CDR2, per the germline V gene (reference sequence), are SGHNT and YYREEE. On this clonotype: What antigen it recognizes has not been identified. No qualities accompany the bases; no much larger clone lies one base away.

For repertoire sequencing, the TCR beta CDR3 regions were amplified from RNA transcripts. The first round was an RT-PCR using HTBI primers with the Qiagen OneStep RT-PCR kit, and this first round was followed by a second-round multiplex PCR, then size selection and purification. Libraries were sequenced paired-end with 100 bp reads on an Illumina HiSeq2000. The paper's processing steps were these. SOAPnuke was used to process the reads, removing any read that contained adapters or uncalled bases, had a mean Phred below 15, or lacked an exact match to the constant primer or identifier. High-quality paired reads were merged with COPE v1.2.5. Each unique nucleotide sequence was treated as a clonotype, and MiTCR v1.1 was used to align the clonotypes to the IMGT TRB V, D and J references. Analysis was restricted to V-J combinations with a frequency above 0.0001, which covered roughly 99% of repertoires. For each V-J combination, a TCR clonal expansion and chaos score was defined as F50 clonal expansion divided by the chaos observed in the TCRdist matrix. Welch's t-statistics and random forest were used to reduce features to about 14 V-J combinations, which were fed into a naive Bayes classifier. The Morisita-Horn index was used to measure how similar the thyroid and blood repertoires were. The raw public reads went through TCRdb reprocessing: fastp at Q25, MiXCR clone calling, in-frame beta chains kept. Identical CDR3 protein sequences are pooled into one entry, listed with their most common genes and DNA. The V and J calls and clone size come from TCRdb's table, not from the authors' own analysis. A total of more than 1,000,000 distinct CDR3 sequences appear in this sample, roughly two fifths of them only once. The ten largest make up 11% of the sample.

The research as a whole found: Ophthalmopathy was separated from stable hyperthyroidism by the 13-signature model with roughly 87% sensitivity and less than 82% specificity in cross-validation and with 80%/75% in the test set. In validation, the model predicted ophthalmopathy progression with about 71% sensitivity and about 77% specificity; 12 predicted patients were CT-confirmed with GO in a median of around 6 months. Most expanded thyroid clonotypes with a frequency above 0.001 also appeared in blood, which suggests that blood repertoires may reflect the immune response in the thyroid. Sample size was not predetermined statistically, and investigators were not blinded to group allocation.

The hyperthyroidism patients were 18 to 65 years old and newly diagnosed, with a disease duration of less than 2 months. Patients were excluded if they had other autoimmune diseases, uncontrolled infections, pregnancy or lactation. Clinical symptoms, serum thyroxine, TRAb, thyroid ultrasound and orbital computed tomography were used for diagnosis. Total RNA was extracted using Trizol reagent, and RNA quality was checked on an Agilent 2100 Bioanalyzer. The sequencing input was peripheral blood or thyroid tissue (not recorded which). This receptor was identified in an adult man with Graves' hyperthyroidism. This receptor chain uses TRBV5-4 and TRBJ1-1, and 7 junction bases match TRBD1. The CDR3 has the sequence CASSPRGQTYTEAFF. The nucleotides are TGTGCCAGCAGCCCGCGGGGACAGACATACACTGAAGCTTTCTTT.